Each of the 30 T cell receptor beta chains below was sequenced from the same sample in a study of T cell responses to AZD1222 COVID-19 vaccine. TCRdb's table, derived via immunoSEQ multiplex PCR, lists solely in-frame clones and lacks some. The sample consists of over 95,000 clones, 75% to 90% of them appearing once. The specimen was peripheral blood, collected on day 0 of AZD1222 vaccination. Receptors originate from an adult in good health.

This chain joins TRBV3-1 (or the pseudogene TRBV3-2) and TRBJ1-3; D is possibly TRBD1 (6 bases). V was pared by 5 bases and J by 2 bases, with 10 bases between. The CDR3 is 14 residues long. Germline-derived CDR1 and CDR2 are LGHDT and YNNKEL (reference sequence). DNA for the CDR3: TGTGCCAGCAGCTGGGGACAACCTGGAAACACCATATATTTT. Protein: CASSWGQPGNTIYF.

This chain connects TRBV6-2 or TRBV6-3 to TRBJ2-7; TRBD1 is a possible D gene (6 bases). The V gene lost 2 bases and the J gene lost 2 bases, with 10 bases spanning the gap. Looked up from germline, CDR1 is MNHEY and CDR2 is SVGEGT. The CDR3 is made up of 14 amino acids. CDR3 residues: CASSYQTGTYEQYF. The CDR3 DNA sequence: TGTGCCAGCAGTTACCAGACAGGAACCTACGAGCAGTACTTC.

The chain carries TRBV28 and TRBJ2-2; D is unclear. The V and J ends lost 5 bases and 0 bases respectively, with 10 bases between them. CDR1 and CDR2 from the germline V gene are MDHEN and SYDVKM. The CDR3 extends over 15 amino acids. CDR3 loop: CASSVTNANTGELFF. Written as DNA, the CDR3 is TGTGCCAGCAGTGTAACGAATGCGAACACCGGGGAGCTGTTTTTT.

This clone was seen only once. V gene TRBV2 combines with J gene TRBJ2-5, with TRBD2 matching 7 bases. The germline V gene has CDR1 SNHLY and CDR2 FYNNEI. V lost 6 bases, J lost 1 base, and 2 bases stayed unmatched. CDR3 size: 13 residues. Written as DNA, the CDR3 is TGTGCCAGCAGCGGGGGGACCCAAGAGACCCAGTACTTC. Protein sequence: CASSGGTQETQYF.

The chain employs TRBV18 and TRBJ2-2; the match to TRBD1 covers 9 bases. From germline, CDR1 is KGHSH and CDR2 LQKENI. The CDR3 is 17 amino acids. J lost 5 bases, V lost 3 bases, and 10 bases had no gene match. The CDR3 nucleotides are TGTGCCAGCTCACCCCGCTGGGACAGGGTAGAGACCGGGGAGCTGTTTTTT. Its protein product is CASSPRWDRVETGELFF. The whole variable domain, remainder taken from reference TRBV18 and TRBJ2-2, is NAGVMQNPRHLVRRRGQEARLRCSPMKGHSHVYWYRQLPEEGLKFMVYLQKENIIDESGMPKERFSAEFPKEGPSILRIQQVVRGDSAAYFCASSPRWDRVETGELFFGEGSRLTVL.

This clone occurred once. The chain carries TRBV9 and TRBJ1-2, with D perhaps matching TRBD1 (5 bases). The germline V gene has CDR1 SGDLS and CDR2 YYNGEE. V lost 0 bases and J 4 bases, leaving 13 bases between the germline ends. The CDR3 consists of 15 residues. As DNA, the CDR3 is TGTGCCAGCAGCGTAGAGCCAGCCGGGGGCTATGGCTACACCTTC. Its translation is CASSVEPAGGYGYTF.

The V and J genes are TRBV2 and TRBJ2-7, with 11 nucleotides matching TRBD1. J was trimmed by 2 bases and V by 7 bases; bases with no gene match: 1. CDR1 and CDR2 from the germline V gene are SNHLY and FYNNEI. The CDR3 has 13 amino acids. The CDR3 DNA reads TGTGCCAGCACGGGACAGGGGGCCTACGAGCAGTACTTC. Translated: CASTGQGAYEQYF.

The V call is TRBV9, the J call TRBJ2-4, with 10 bases lining up with TRBD1. Trimming took 4 bases from V and 6 from J; bases not matched to a gene: 7. The CDR3 is 15 amino acids. The germline V gene encodes CDR1 SGDLS and CDR2 YYNGEE. The DNA for the CDR3 is TGTGCCAGCAGCCCCCCCGGACAGGGGGGAAACATTCAGTACTTC. Amino acid sequence: CASSPPGQGGNIQYF.

The J gene is TRBJ1-5, the V gene TRBV5-8; D perhaps matches TRBD1 (5 bases). Trimming shortened V by 2 bases and J by 6 bases, and 9 bases separated the two germline ends. Germline-derived CDR1 and CDR2 are SGHTS and YDEGEE. CDR3 size: 13 residues. The CDR3 sequence is CASSLQEAQPQHF. The CDR3, as DNA: TGTGCCAGCAGCTTACAGGAGGCTCAGCCCCAGCATTTT.

The chain uses TRBV6-4 and TRBJ2-3; 12 nucleotides align to TRBD2. Germline-derived CDR1 and CDR2 are MRHNA and SNTAGT. The CDR3 spans 16 residues. The V gene end was trimmed by 5 bases and the J gene end by 4 bases; junction bases not matched to a gene: 7. The CDR3 DNA reads as TGTGCCAGCAGTAAAACTAGCGGGGGGTTTCCAGATACGCAGTATTTT. Its protein product is CASSKTSGGFPDTQYF.

The chain joins TRBV2 to TRBJ1-2, with D maybe TRBD1 (6 bases). The V gene's germline CDR1 is SNHLY and CDR2 FYNNEI. The CDR3 extends over 12 amino acids. V was pared by 8 bases and J by 8 bases, with 15 bases between. The CDR3 here is CASLDQGGGYTF. DNA of the CDR3: TGTGCCAGCTTGGATCAAGGGGGAGGCTACACCTTC.

V and J are TRBV4-1 and TRBJ2-1; D possibly matches TRBD1 or TRBD2 (6 bases each). V shed 0 bases and J shed 4 bases, with 25 bases lying between them. CDR3 size: 20 residues. Germline assignment: CDR1 MGHRA and CDR2 YSYEKL. The CDR3 sequence is CASSQDPPRLQGLLYNEQFF. The CDR3 region has the DNA TGCGCCAGCAGCCAAGATCCCCCCCGTTTACAGGGACTCTTGTACAATGAGCAGTTCTTC.

The chain employs TRBV28 and TRBJ2-3; D unclear. V dropped 6 bases and J dropped 6 bases, with 10 bases sitting between them. The CDR3 consists of 12 residues. Germline V gives CDR1 MDHEN, CDR2 SYDVKM. In DNA form, the CDR3 reads TGTGCCAGCAGCTCTTCCCGCGATACGCAGTATTTT. Its protein product is CASSSSRDTQYF.

The J gene is TRBJ1-1, the V gene TRBV28, with unresolved D. The V gene lost 3 bases and the J gene lost 2 bases, with 13 bases spanning the gap. The germline V gene encodes CDR1 MDHEN and CDR2 SYDVKM. This CDR3 has 15 amino acids. Here the CDR3 reads CASSLGFDGNTEAFF. The CDR3 nucleotides are TGTGCCAGCAGTTTGGGGTTTGACGGAAACACTGAAGCTTTCTTT.

V usage is TRBV19 and J usage is TRBJ2-1, with D possibly being TRBD2 (6 bases). Germline-derived CDR1 and CDR2 are LNHDA and SQIVND (reference sequence). The CDR3 totals 13 residues. The V gene lost 3 bases and the J gene lost 6 bases, with 9 bases spanning the gap. CDR3 in amino acids: CASSIFGSNEQFF. As DNA, the CDR3 is TGTGCCAGTAGTATTTTCGGGAGCAATGAGCAGTTCTTC.

The rearrangement uses TRBV7-3 and TRBJ2-5, with a weak D call TRBD1 (6 bases). Germline V gene sequence: CDR1 SGHTA, CDR2 FQGTGA. This CDR3 region has 14 residues. Trimming stripped 5 bases from V and 9 bases from J, with 19 bases between. CDR3 protein: CASSPRAEWGPQYF. As DNA, the CDR3 is TGTGCCAGCAGCCCGCGTGCGGAATGGGGGCCCCAGTACTTC.

The V call is TRBV7-6, the J call TRBJ1-3; D not resolved. CDR1 is SGHVS, CDR2 FNYEAQ, per germline. V lost 0 bases to trimming and J lost 0 bases, with 3 bases between them. This CDR3 is built from 14 residues. The CDR3 reads CASSLAVSGNTIYF. CDR3 nucleotides: TGTGCCAGCAGCTTAGCGGTCTCTGGAAACACCATATATTTT.

The chain carries TRBV11-2 and TRBJ2-7; D is perhaps TRBD1 (6 bases). The CDR3 is 15 residues long. Germline V gene sequence: CDR1 SGHAT, CDR2 FQNNGV. Trimming pared 5 bases from V and 6 bases from J, leaving 20 bases between. The CDR3 DNA is TGTGCCAGCAGCACCTTCCACAGGGAAACGGGCGAGCAGTACTTC. This sequence encodes CASSTFHRETGEQYF.

The chain has TRBV28 and TRBJ1-6; D remains ambiguous. Germline CDR1 and CDR2: MDHEN and SYDVKM. The CDR3 extends over 17 amino acids. V lost 1 base and J lost 3, with 13 bases in between. The CDR3 loop is CASSLLGDRDYNSPLHF. The CDR3, as DNA: TGTGCCAGCAGTTTATTAGGAGACCGGGACTATAATTCACCCCTCCACTTT.

The chain uses TRBV20-1 and TRBJ2-5; D uncertain. The CDR3 is 10 residues long. V was cut by 4 bases and J by 6 bases, with 6 bases left in between. Germline CDR1 DFQATT, CDR2 SNEGSKA (reference sequence). The CDR3 here is CSANGQTQYF. The CDR3 nucleotides read TGCAGTGCTAACGGGCAGACCCAGTACTTC.

This sequence joins TRBV28 and TRBJ1-2; D is unresolved. Trimming removed 2 bases at V and 2 bases at J, with 15 bases between. This CDR3 has 16 residues. CDR1 is MDHEN, CDR2 SYDVKM, per germline. The CDR3 is CASSLTAGGRNYGYTF. CDR3 sequence (DNA): TGTGCCAGCAGTTTAACCGCGGGTGGGAGGAACTATGGCTACACCTTC.

This clone appeared a few times. The gene calls are TRBV7-9 and TRBJ1-4; D is unclear. The CDR3 consists of 11 residues. The V end lost 6 bases, the J end lost 3 bases, and 2 bases lay between the germline ends. Per germline, CDR1 SEHNR and CDR2 FQNEAQ (reference sequence). This CDR3 is CASRANEKLFF. The CDR3 nucleotides are TGTGCCAGCAGGGCTAATGAAAAACTGTTTTTT.

V usage is TRBV9 and J usage is TRBJ2-3, with D uncertain. V gave up 0 bases and J gave up 2 bases, with 13 bases separating them. This CDR3 has 16 residues. Germline V gives CDR1 SGDLS, CDR2 YYNGEE. The CDR3 sequence is CASSVGPGDPTDTQYF. DNA for the CDR3: TGTGCCAGCAGCGTAGGTCCCGGAGACCCCACAGATACGCAGTATTTT.

The chain uses TRBV2 and TRBJ1-5, with a tentative D call TRBD1 (5 bases). CDR3 length equals 15 residues. The germline V and J ends were trimmed by 6 bases and 7 bases, with 19 bases remaining between them. Germline CDR1 reads SNHLY; CDR2 reads FYNNEI. In DNA, the CDR3 is TGTGCCAGCAGCTCCGAGACTGCAGGGAACCAGCCCCAGCATTTT. Amino acid sequence: CASSSETAGNQPQHF.

This clone has just one count. The chain has TRBV3-1 (or the pseudogene TRBV3-2) and TRBJ2-1; D may be TRBD2 (6 bases). The germline gives CDR1 LGHDT, CDR2 YNNKEL (reference sequence). The CDR3 extends over 15 amino acids. Trimming cost V 1 base and J 2 bases, with 9 bases left between them. The CDR3 DNA is TGTGCCAGCAGCCAAGGAGGAGGGACCTACAATGAGCAGTTCTTC. It codes for CASSQGGGTYNEQFF.

J is TRBJ1-2 and V is TRBV2, with D perhaps matching TRBD1 (6 bases). The germline V and J ends were trimmed by 4 bases and 2 bases, with 17 bases remaining between them. CDR3 length: 16 amino acids. Germline values: CDR1 SNHLY, CDR2 FYNNEI. This CDR3 reads CASSAHSGGENYGYTF. CDR3 nucleotides: TGTGCCAGCAGTGCGCACTCGGGGGGCGAAAACTATGGCTACACCTTC.

The chain uses TRBV5-1 and TRBJ2-2, with a tentative D call TRBD1 (6 bases). The CDR3 is 15 residues long. Germline lookup yields CDR1 SGHRS and CDR2 YFSETQ. Trimming took off 4 bases at V and 6 bases at J, with 16 bases between the two ends. CDR3 sequence: CASSIQGVSAGELFF. In DNA form, the CDR3 reads TGCGCCAGCAGCATACAGGGTGTAAGCGCCGGGGAGCTGTTTTTT.

This chain links TRBV27 with TRBJ2-3, with TRBD2 identical over 9 bases. This CDR3 contains 15 residues. CDR1 is MNHEY and CDR2 is SMNVEV in the germline V gene (reference sequence). The J segment lost 2 bases and the V segment lost 5 bases, leaving 5 bases of the junction unmatched. The CDR3 sequence is CASSRRLAVTDTQYF. CDR3 bases: TGTGCCAGCAGTCGGAGACTAGCGGTCACAGATACGCAGTATTTT.

V is TRBV28 and J is TRBJ1-2; the D is unclear. The CDR3 runs to 13 residues. CDR1 is MDHEN, CDR2 SYDVKM, per germline. V was clipped by 3 bases and J by 2 bases, with 7 bases between them. The CDR3 spells CASSFQDNYGYTF. The CDR3 nucleotides are TGTGCCAGCAGTTTTCAGGACAACTATGGCTACACCTTC.

The chain's CDR3 is CAWSLRQEGSEAFF. The CDR3 region has the DNA TGTGCCTGGAGTCTTCGACAGGAAGGGTCTGAAGCTTTCTTT. The V call is TRBV30, the J call TRBJ1-1; possibly TRBD1 for D (6 bases). With 2 bases removed from V and 6 bases from J, the gap between germline ends came to 16 bases. This CDR3 region has 14 residues. The germline CDR1 and CDR2 sequences are GTSNPN and SVGIG (reference sequence).